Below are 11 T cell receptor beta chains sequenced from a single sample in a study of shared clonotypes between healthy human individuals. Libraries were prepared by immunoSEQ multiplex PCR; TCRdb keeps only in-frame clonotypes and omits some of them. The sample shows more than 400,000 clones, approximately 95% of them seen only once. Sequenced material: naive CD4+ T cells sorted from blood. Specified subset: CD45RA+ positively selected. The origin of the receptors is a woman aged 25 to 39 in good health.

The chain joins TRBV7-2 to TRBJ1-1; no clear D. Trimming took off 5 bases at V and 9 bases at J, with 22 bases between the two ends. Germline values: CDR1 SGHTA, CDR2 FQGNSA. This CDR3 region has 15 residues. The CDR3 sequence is CASSSYFPGPGQAFF. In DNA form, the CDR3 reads TGTGCCAGCAGCAGTTACTTTCCGGGTCCGGGCCAAGCTTTCTTT. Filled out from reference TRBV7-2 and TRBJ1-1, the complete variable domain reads GAGVSQSPSNKVTEKGKDVELRCDPISGHTALYWYRQSLGQGLEFLIYFQGNSAPDKSGLPSDRFSAERTGGSVSTLTIQRTQQEDSAVYLCASSSYFPGPGQAFFGQGTRLTVV.

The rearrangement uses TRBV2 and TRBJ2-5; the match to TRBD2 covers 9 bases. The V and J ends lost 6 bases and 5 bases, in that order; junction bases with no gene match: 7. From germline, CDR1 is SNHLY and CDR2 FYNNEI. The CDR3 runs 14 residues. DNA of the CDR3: TGTGCCAGCAGGGGGTTAGCGGGAGTCGAGACCCAGTACTTC. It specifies CASRGLAGVETQYF.

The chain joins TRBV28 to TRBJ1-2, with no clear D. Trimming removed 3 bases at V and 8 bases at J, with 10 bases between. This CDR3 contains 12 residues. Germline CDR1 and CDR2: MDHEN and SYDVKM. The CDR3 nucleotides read TGTGCCAGCAGTTTTCCTAGGAGGGGCTACACCTTC. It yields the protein CASSFPRRGYTF.

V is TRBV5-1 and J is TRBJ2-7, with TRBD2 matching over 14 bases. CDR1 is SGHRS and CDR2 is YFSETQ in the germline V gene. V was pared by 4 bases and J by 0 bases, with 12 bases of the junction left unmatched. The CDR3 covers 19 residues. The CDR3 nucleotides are TGCGCCAGCAGCGACCTCGGACTAGCGGGAGGCTCTGGCTCCTACGAGCAGTACTTC. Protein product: CASSDLGLAGGSGSYEQYF.

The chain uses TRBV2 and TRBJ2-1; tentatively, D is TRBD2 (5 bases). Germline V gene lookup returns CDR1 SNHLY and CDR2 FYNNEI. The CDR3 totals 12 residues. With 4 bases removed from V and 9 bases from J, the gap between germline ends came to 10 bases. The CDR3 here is CASSAGFGEQFF. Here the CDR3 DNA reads TGTGCCAGCAGTGCGGGGTTCGGTGAGCAGTTCTTC.

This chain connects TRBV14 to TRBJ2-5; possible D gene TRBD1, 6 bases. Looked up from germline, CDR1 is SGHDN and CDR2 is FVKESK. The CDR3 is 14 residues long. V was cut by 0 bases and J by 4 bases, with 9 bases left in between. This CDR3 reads CASSQDLQGETQYF. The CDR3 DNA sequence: TGTGCCAGCAGCCAAGATCTACAGGGAGAGACCCAGTACTTC.

The DNA of the CDR3 is TGTGCCAGTAGTGTTGGAAACCACTATGGCTACACCTTC. This codes for CASSVGNHYGYTF. This sequence joins TRBV19 and TRBJ1-2; no clear D. CDR1 is LNHDA and CDR2 is SQIVND in the germline V gene (reference sequence). The V and J ends lost 5 bases and 3 bases respectively, with 10 bases between them. This CDR3 region has 13 residues.

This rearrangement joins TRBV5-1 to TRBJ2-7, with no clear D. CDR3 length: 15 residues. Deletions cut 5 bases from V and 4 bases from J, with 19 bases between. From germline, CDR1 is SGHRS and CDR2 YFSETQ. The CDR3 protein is CASRRGSESPYEQYF. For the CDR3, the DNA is TGCGCCAGCAGACGAGGTTCGGAGAGCCCTTACGAGCAGTACTTC.

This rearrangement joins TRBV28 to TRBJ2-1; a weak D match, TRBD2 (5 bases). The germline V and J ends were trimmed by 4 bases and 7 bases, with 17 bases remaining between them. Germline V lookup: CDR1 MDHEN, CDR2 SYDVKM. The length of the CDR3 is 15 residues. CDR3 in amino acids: CASSSPSPGENEQFF. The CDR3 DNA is TGTGCCAGCAGTTCTCCCTCCCCCGGGGAAAATGAGCAGTTCTTC.

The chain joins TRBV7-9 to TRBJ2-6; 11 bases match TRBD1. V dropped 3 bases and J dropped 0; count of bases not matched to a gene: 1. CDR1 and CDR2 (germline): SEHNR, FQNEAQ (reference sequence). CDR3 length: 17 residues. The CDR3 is CASSLGQGDSGANVLTF. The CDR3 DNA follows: TGTGCCAGCAGCTTGGGACAGGGGGACTCTGGGGCCAACGTCCTGACTTTC.

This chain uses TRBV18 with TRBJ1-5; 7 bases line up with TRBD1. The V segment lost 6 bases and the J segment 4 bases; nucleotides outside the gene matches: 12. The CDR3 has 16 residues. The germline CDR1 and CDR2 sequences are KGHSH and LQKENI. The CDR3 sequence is CASSELGDRLNQPQHF. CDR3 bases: TGTGCCAGCTCCGAACTCGGGGACAGATTAAATCAGCCCCAGCATTTT.